This TCR beta chain was identified during a study of blood T cell repertoires in COVID-19. Study-level background: Researchers got acute and convalescent COVID-19 samples from the United States, Italy and Spain. Sample material is recorded as cDNA or gDNA derived from T cells, B-cell-depleted T cells, or PBMCs.

This clone was counted between two and nine times. Germline CDR1 is MNHNS and CDR2 is SASEGT. The CDR3 runs to 19 residues. The V and J ends lost 1 base and 4 bases, in that order; junction bases with no gene match: 18. As handled by the study authors: Reference gene primer amplification in the assay estimated nucleated cell counts. The method was immunoSEQ multiplex PCR; TCRdb's version includes in-frame clones alone and lacks a portion of them. The V and J calls and the clone size are those of that table, but D and trimming were determined from the DNA. The data contain over 75,000 clones, approximately 80% of them singletons.

The sequencing sample was made of peripheral blood. V and J are TRBV6-1 and TRBJ1-2, with TRBD1 matching over 7 bases. The TCR sequence derives from a human donor in a cohort sampled during active COVID-19. CDR3 protein: CASSEEVFGTARRLYGYTF. CDR3 DNA: TGTGCCAGCAGTGAAGAAGTCTTTGGGACAGCCCGCCGTCTCTATGGCTACACCTTC.